This TCR beta chain was sequenced during a study of graft-versus-host responses after intestinal transplantation (dated by TCRdb to the early 2020s). Broadly, across the study: Multivisceral, liver-intestinal, or isolated intestinal transplants were received by the recipients. Every recipient was given anti-thymocyte globulin induction, then maintenance tacrolimus and steroids for approximately 3 years. After intestinal transplantation, graft-versus-host and host-versus-graft alloreactive T cell clones were followed in the graft, circulation and bone marrow using bulk TCR-beta CDR3 sequencing. Alloreactive clones were identified by sequencing pre-transplant mixed lymphocyte reaction products and comparing these products with unstimulated pre-transplant donor and recipient T cells. The cohort enrolled about two dozen intestinal transplant recipients, one of whom was a retransplant, and a few patients without pretransplant specimens were excluded. Donor T cell macrochimerism was defined as a peak of at least 4% donor T cells among recipient peripheral blood mononuclear cells. Instead of going to the commercial service, samples from a few later patients were sequenced in-house on an Illumina MiSeq and processed with MiXCR. The study at large found these results: High GvH to HvG T cell clonal ratios were observed in the allografts of patients with donor T cell macrochimerism. The relatively low number and heterogeneity of intestinal transplant patients limited the conclusions. Early after transplant, declines in HvG clones were associated with peak levels of circulating GvH clones. GvH clones were detected in recipient bone marrow, and some of these GvH clones were observed earlier in ileal mucosa or blood, consistent with an intestinal mucosal origin.

Libraries were prepared through the immunoSEQ multiplex PCR assay. In most patients, genomic DNA was isolated using the Qiagen DNeasy Blood and Tissue Kit and sent frozen to Adaptive Biotechnologies for TCR sequencing. For most patients, genomic DNA was subjected to high-throughput TCR-beta CDR3 sequencing by Adaptive Biotechnologies. Regarding the original processing steps: Adaptive's ImmunoSEQ software was the source of the TCR sequencing data for about 20 patients, while a few other patients were processed with MiXCR and VDJtools. CD4 versus CD8 sorting errors were corrected by removing sequences found in both subsets at a frequency ratio below 5:1. CDR3 nucleotide sequences shared between donor and recipient were removed because the origin of such sequences could not be assigned. At least 2-fold expansion over unstimulated cells and a minimum CFSE-low frequency of 0.002% (template counts) or 0.001% (read counts) were required for clones to be classified as alloreactive. A clone was considered mappable if detected in the sequenced pre-transplant spleen, lymph node, or MLR CFSE-low populations of the donor or recipient. The cumulative frequency of alloreactive clones was calculated as a percentage of all sequences, weighted by copy number. TCRdb stores this immuneACCESS table with in-frame sequences only. Part of the clones is absent; in the studies checked, under half of the shortfall reflects unresolved V genes, and no reason is known for the rest. The D gene and trimming were derived from the DNA, and the V and J assignments and clone size from that table. The sample includes about 71,000 clones, with around 96% observed a single time. The top ten constitute less than 0.65% of the sample.

The time point label, as the study defines it: cells obtained before transplantation from donor or recipient. CD3+CD4+ and CD3+CD8+ populations were FACS-sorted from unstimulated pre-transplant donor and recipient cells taken from spleen or lymph nodes. V loses 4 bases at its end and J loses 2 bases; junction bases beyond the gene matches: 16. The CDR3 contains 18 residues, cysteine and phenylalanine counted. The read is trimmed to its CDR3 DNA, 54 bases read in frame from base 1. Based on the germline V gene, the CDR1 and CDR2 sequences are SGHRS and YFSETQ. This clone was counted a single time. The specificity of this receptor is unknown. No base qualities exist here, and no much larger clone lies one base off it.

The sequence is built from TRBV5-1 and TRBJ2-7; TRBD1 fits 9 bases in the junction. The sequence was obtained from a human donor who received an intestinal transplant. Here the sequenced sample was unstimulated CD8+ T cells sorted from spleen or lymph node cells, taken before intestinal transplant. The CDR3: CASSAGRQPGQGPYEQYF. The nucleotide sequence reads TGCGCCAGCAGCGCAGGACGCCAACCGGGACAGGGCCCCTACGAGCAGTACTTC.